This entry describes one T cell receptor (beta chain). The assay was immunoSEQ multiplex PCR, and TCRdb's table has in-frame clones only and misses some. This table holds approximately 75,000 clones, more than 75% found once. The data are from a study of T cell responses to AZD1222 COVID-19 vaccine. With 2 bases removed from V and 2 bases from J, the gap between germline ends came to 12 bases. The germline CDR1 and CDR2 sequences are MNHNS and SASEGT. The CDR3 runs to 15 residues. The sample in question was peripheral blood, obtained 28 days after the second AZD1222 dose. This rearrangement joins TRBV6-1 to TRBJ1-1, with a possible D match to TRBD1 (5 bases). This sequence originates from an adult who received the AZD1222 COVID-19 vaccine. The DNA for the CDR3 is TGTGCCAGCAGTGAAATGTGGGGCATAAACACTGAAGCTTTCTTT. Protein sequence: CASSEMWGINTEAFF.